This TCR beta chain was profiled in a study of cytomegalovirus exposure and HLA in healthy donors. The V end was cut by 1 base, the J end by 10 bases, with 9 bases between. The length of the CDR3 is 12 residues. The germline V gene has CDR1 SGHRS and CDR2 YFSETQ. This clone was detected only once. What it recognizes is unknown. It was with 60 Vbeta and 13 Jbeta primers that the PCR ran. Libraries were prepared by immunoSEQ multiplex PCR; TCRdb keeps only in-frame clonotypes and omits some of them. The repertoire holds about 160,000 clones, with 79% as singletons. Overall study findings and caveats: Most TCR sequences were rare, but some public TCRs occurred in many donors. Indistinguishable V segments, including TRBV6-2 and TRBV6-3, were excluded.

The sample was PBMCs. The sequence came from a man aged 40-49 years in good health and CMV-seronegative. The V and J genes are TRBV5-1 and TRBJ2-1, with D possibly matching TRBD2 (6 bases). CDR3 sequence reads: CASSLPGGEQFF. The DNA for the CDR3 is TGCGCCAGCAGCTTGCCTGGGGGGGAGCAGTTCTTC.